What follows is one T cell receptor beta chain and its context. The antigen remains undetermined. The data derive from a study of cytomegalovirus exposure and HLA in healthy donors. Study as a whole: An earlier analysis found around 100 million unique TCR beta sequences from about 190 million T cells.

Study-level results: Compared with the roughly 700-donor mean, an Asian-associated ancestry cluster reportedly had fewer N-insertions, according to a later analysis. A link between a missense DCLRE1C variant and TCR beta V- and J-gene trimming emerged from a later analysis.

A multiplex PCR was run with 60 Vbeta primers and 13 Jbeta primers. Profiled with immunoSEQ multiplex PCR; TCRdb holds only in-frame clones, not every one. This table holds about 160,000 clones. CDR1 and CDR2 from the germline V gene are SGHDT and YYEEEE. Trimming removed 2 bases from V and 0 bases from J, with 12 bases in between. The CDR3 has 16 residues. The chain is built from TRBV5-6 and TRBJ1-5, with a tentative D call TRBD1 (5 bases). Source material: PBMCs. The receptor's source is a woman aged 55-70 years in good health and CMV-seronegative. For the CDR3, the DNA is TGTGCCAGCAGCTTAAATACAGGCTATAGCAATCAGCCCCAGCATTTT. It translates to CASSLNTGYSNQPQHF.